This T cell receptor (beta chain) was recorded in a study of blood T cell repertoires in COVID-19. Study-level information: Sites across the United States, Italy and Spain contributed samples from acute and convalescent COVID-19. T cells, B-cell-depleted T cells, or PBMCs supplied cDNA or gDNA.

The CDR3 loop spans 13 amino acids. V dropped 4 bases and J dropped 11; count of bases not matched to a gene: 6. Germline V gives CDR1 SGHAT, CDR2 FQNNGV. Original data processing: It was from reference gene primer amplification that nucleated cell counts were estimated. Some clones are missing from TCRdb's copy, which holds only in-frame ones; the method was immunoSEQ multiplex PCR. The DNA gave D and trimming, while V, J and clone size come from that table. Of more than 95,000 clones listed, roughly four fifths are singletons. Sequenced material: peripheral blood. V gene TRBV11-2 combines with J gene TRBJ1-1; 11 nucleotides agree with TRBD1. The clonotype originates from a woman in her 70s with acute or convalescent COVID-19. The CDR3 reads CASSYGTGGAAFF. In nucleotides, the CDR3 is TGTGCCAGCAGCTACGGGACAGGGGGAGCGGCTTTCTTT.